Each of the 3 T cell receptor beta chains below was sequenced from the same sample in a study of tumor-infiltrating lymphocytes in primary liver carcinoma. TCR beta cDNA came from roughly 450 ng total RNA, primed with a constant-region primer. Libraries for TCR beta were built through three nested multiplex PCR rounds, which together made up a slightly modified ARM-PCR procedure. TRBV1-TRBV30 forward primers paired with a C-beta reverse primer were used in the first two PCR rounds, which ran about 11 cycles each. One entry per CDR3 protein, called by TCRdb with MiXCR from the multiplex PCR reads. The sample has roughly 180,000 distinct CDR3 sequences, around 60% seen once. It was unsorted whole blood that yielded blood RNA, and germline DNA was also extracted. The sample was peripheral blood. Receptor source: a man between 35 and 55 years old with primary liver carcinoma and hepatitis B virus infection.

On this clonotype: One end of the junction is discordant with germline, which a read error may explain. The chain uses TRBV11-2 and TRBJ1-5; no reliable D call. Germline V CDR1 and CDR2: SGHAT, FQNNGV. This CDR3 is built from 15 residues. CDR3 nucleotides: TGTGCCAGCAGCTCGGGGTTCATGGGCAATCAGCCCCATCATTTT. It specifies CASSSGFMGNQPHHF. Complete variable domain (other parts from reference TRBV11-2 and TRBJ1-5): EAGVAQSPRYKIIEKRQSVAFWCNPISGHATLYWYQQILGQGPKLLIQFQNNGVVDDSQLPKDRFSAERLKGVDSTLKIQPAKLEDSAVYLCASSSGFMGNQPHHFGDGTRLSIL.

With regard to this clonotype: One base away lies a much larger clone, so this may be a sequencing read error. The CDR3 sequence: CASSLVGGVYGGETRYF. The CDR3 DNA sequence: TGTGCCAGCAGCTTAGTAGGTGGGGTGTATGGTGGAGAGACCCGGTACTTC. The chain links TRBV11-2 to TRBJ2-5; D unclear. The CDR3 spans 17 residues. The germline V gene has CDR1 SGHAT and CDR2 FQNNGV.

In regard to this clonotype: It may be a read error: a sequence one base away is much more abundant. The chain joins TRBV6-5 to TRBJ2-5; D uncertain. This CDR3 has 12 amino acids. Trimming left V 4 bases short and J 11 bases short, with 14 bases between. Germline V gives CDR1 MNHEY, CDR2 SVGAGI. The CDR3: CASSCSYEPQYF. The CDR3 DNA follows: TGTGCCAGCAGTTGCTCATACGAGCCTCAGTACTTC.